This T cell receptor beta chain was sequenced for a study of blood T cell repertoires in COVID-19. About the research overall: COVID-19 samples collected from the United States, Italy and Spain covered acute and convalescent phases. From T cells, B-cell-depleted T cells, or PBMCs came the material, which was cDNA or gDNA.

Per the original data handling: For nucleated cells, counts were estimated from reference gene primer amplification. Profiled with immunoSEQ multiplex PCR; TCRdb holds only in-frame clones, not every one. V, J and clone size are those of that table, while D and trimming were read from the DNA. This sample has about 320,000 clones, with around 89% found just once. The CDR3 sequence is 13 residues long. V shed 6 bases, J shed 4 bases, and the junction held 5 bases outside the gene matches. The specimen sequenced was peripheral blood. This clonotype was obtained from a man aged 18-30 years who had recovered from COVID-19. The chain has TRBV12-3 or TRBV12-4 and TRBJ1-1; 7 bases are a match to TRBD1. The CDR3 sequence is CASRPDRATEAFF. CDR3 in DNA: TGTGCCAGCAGACCAGACAGGGCCACTGAAGCTTTCTTT.